The source of this T cell receptor (beta chain) is a study of blood T cell repertoires in COVID-19. This clone was detected once. Measured with immunoSEQ multiplex PCR; TCRdb has only the in-frame clones, and not every one. The sample lists about 100,000 clones; roughly 92% were seen once. The CDR3 is made up of 15 amino acids. With V trimmed by 4 bases and J by 7 bases, 5 bases remained unmatched. In germline, CDR1 is SGHVS, CDR2 FQNEAQ. The V gene is TRBV7-8, the J gene TRBJ1-6, with 9 bases aligning to TRBD1. What was sequenced was peripheral blood. The clonotype was recovered from a man in his 70s with acute or convalescent COVID-19. The CDR3 sequence is CASSSGTGINSPLHF. CDR3 coding DNA: TGTGCCAGCAGCTCCGGGACAGGGATAAATTCACCCCTCCACTTT.